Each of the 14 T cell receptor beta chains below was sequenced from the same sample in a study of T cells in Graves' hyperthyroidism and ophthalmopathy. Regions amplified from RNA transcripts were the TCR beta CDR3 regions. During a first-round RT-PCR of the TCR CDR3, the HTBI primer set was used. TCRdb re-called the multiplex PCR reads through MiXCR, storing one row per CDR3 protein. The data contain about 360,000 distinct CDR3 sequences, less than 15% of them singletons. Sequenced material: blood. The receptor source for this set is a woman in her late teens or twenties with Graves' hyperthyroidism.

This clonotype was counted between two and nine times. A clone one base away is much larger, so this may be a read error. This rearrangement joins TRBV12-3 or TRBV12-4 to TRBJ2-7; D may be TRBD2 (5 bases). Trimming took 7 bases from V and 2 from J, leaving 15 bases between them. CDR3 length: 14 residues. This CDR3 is CASNGRWGAYEQYF. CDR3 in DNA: TGTGCCAGCAATGGTCGCTGGGGAGCCTACGAGCAGTACTTC.

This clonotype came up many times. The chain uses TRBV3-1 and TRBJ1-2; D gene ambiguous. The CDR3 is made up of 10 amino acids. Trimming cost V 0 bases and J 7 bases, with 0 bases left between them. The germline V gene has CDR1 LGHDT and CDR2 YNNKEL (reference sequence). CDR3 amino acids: CASSQDGYTF. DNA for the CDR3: TGTGCCAGCAGCCAAGATGGCTACACCTTC. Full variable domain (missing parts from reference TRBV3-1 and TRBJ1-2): DTAVSQTPKYLVTQMGNDKSIKCEQNLGHDTMYWYKQDSKKFLKIMFSYNNKELIINETVPNRFSPKSPDKAHLNLHINSLELGDSAVYFCASSQDGYTFGSGTRLTVV.

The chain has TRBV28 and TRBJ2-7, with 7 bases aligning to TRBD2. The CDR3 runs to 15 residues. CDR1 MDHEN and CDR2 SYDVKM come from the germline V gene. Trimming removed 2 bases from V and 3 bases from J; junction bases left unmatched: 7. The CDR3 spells CASSLGPGGGYEQYF. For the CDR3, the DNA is TGTGCCAGCAGTTTAGGGCCTGGCGGGGGCTACGAGCAGTACTTC.

The CDR3 here is CASSAGLLVSYNEQFF. As DNA, the CDR3 is TGTGCCAGTAGCGCAGGACTCCTAGTCTCCTACAATGAGCAGTTCTTC. The chain carries TRBV19 and TRBJ2-1; tentatively, D is TRBD2 (5 bases). The CDR3 runs 16 residues. Germline V gives CDR1 LNHDA, CDR2 SQIVND (reference sequence). V shed 6 bases and J shed 0 bases, with 15 bases lying between them.

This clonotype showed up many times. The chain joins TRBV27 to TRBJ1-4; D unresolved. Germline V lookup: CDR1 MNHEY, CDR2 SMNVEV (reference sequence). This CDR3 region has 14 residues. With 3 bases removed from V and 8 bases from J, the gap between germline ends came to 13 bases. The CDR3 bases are TGTGCCAGCAGTTTGGACCGGCTTGACGAAAAACTGTTTTTT. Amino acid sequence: CASSLDRLDEKLFF.

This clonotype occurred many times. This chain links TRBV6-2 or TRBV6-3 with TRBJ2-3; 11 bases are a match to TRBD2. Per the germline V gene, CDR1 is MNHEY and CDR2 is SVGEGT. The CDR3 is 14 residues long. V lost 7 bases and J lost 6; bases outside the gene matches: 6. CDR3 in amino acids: CASTGLAEGDTQYF. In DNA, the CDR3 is TGTGCCAGCACGGGACTAGCGGAGGGGGATACGCAGTATTTT.

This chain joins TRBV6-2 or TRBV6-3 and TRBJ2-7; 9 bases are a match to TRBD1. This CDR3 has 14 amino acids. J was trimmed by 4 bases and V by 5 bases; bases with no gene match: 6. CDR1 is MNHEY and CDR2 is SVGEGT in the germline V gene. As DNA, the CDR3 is TGTGCCAGCAGTGCCGGGACAGGGATTTACGAGCAGTACTTC. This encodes CASSAGTGIYEQYF.

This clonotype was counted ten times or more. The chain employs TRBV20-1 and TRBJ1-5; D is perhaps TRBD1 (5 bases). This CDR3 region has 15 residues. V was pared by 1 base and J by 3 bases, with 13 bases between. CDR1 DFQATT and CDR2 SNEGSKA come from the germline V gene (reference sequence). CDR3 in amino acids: CSARARSGVNQPQHF. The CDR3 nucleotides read TGCAGTGCTAGAGCGAGGTCGGGGGTCAATCAGCCCCAGCATTTT.

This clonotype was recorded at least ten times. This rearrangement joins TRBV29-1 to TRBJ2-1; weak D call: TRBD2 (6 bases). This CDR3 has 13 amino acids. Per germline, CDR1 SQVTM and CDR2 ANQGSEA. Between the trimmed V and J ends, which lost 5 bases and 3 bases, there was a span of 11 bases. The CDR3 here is CSVHSGFYNEQFF. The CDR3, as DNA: TGCAGCGTTCATAGCGGATTCTACAATGAGCAGTTCTTC.

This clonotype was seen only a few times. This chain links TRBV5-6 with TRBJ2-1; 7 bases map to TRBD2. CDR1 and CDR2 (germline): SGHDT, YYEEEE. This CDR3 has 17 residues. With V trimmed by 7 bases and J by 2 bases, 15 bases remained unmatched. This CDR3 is CASESLPSGEPYNEQFF. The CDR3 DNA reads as TGTGCCAGCGAATCTCTGCCTAGCGGAGAACCCTACAATGAGCAGTTCTTC.

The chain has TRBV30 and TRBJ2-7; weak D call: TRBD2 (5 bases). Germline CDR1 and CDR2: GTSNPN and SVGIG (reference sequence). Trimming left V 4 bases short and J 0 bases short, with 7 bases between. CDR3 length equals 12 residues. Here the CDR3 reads CAWNGDSYEQYF. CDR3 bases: TGTGCCTGGAACGGGGACTCCTACGAGCAGTACTTC. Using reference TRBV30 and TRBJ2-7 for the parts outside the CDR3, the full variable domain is SQTIHQWPATLVQPVGSPLSLECTVEGTSNPNLYWYRQAAGRGLQLLFYSVGIGQISSEVPQNLSASRPQDRQFILSSKKLLLSDSGFYLCAWNGDSYEQYFGPGTRLTVT.

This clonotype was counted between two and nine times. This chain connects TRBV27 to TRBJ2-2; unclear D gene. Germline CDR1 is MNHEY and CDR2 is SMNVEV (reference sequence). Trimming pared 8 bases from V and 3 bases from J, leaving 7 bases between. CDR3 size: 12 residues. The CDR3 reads CASGFHTGELFF. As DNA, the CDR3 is TGTGCCAGCGGCTTTCACACCGGGGAGCTGTTTTTT.

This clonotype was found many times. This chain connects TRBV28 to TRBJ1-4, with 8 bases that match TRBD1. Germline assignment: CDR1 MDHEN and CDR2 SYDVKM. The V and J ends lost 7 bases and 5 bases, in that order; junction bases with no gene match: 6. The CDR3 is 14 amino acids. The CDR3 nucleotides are TGTGCCAGCACTTTGACAGGGGAAAATGAAAAACTGTTTTTT. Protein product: CASTLTGENEKLFF.

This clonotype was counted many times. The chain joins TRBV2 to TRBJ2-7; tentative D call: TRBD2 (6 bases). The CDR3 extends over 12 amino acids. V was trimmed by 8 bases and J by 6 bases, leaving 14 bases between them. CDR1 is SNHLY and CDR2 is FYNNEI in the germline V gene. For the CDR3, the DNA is TGTGCCAGCGGAGGGGATCTGAGCGAGCAGTACTTC. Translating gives CASGGDLSEQYF.